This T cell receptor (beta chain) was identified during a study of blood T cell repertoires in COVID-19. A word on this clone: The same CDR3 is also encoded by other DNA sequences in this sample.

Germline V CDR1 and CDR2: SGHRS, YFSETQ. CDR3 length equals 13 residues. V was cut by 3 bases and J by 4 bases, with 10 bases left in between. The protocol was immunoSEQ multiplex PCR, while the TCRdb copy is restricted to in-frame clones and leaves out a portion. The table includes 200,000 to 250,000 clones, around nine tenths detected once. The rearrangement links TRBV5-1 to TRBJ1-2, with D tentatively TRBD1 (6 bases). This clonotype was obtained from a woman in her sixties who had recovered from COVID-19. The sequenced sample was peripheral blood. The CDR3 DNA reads TGCGCCAGCAGCTCACAGGGAGTCTATGGCTACACCTTC. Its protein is CASSSQGVYGYTF. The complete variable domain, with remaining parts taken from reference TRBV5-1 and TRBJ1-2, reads KAGVTQTPRYLIKTRGQQVTLSCSPISGHRSVSWYQQTPGQGLQFLFEYFSETQRNKGNFPGRFSGRQFSNSRSEMNVSTLELGDSALYLCASSSQGVYGYTFGSGTRLTVV.